This T cell receptor beta chain is drawn from a study of T cell responses to AZD1222 COVID-19 vaccine. As regards this clone: Antigen: not known.

Clones were read by immunoSEQ multiplex PCR, and TCRdb kept only the in-frame ones, dropping some. The data show about 120,000 clones, 80% to 90% seen once. Study-level points and caveats: Donors skewed white British and female; clonal diversity was possibly underestimated. Only after the peak T cell response were repertoires sampled.

V was pared by 2 bases and J by 4 bases, with 13 bases between. This CDR3 has 15 residues. CDR1 is KGHDR and CDR2 is SFDVKD in the germline V gene. The source of this sequence is an adult in good health. The sample in question was peripheral blood, obtained on day 0 of AZD1222 vaccination. The chain is built from TRBV24-1 and TRBJ1-1; TRBD1 might be the D (6 bases). CDR3 protein: CATSDSRGGVTEAFF. The CDR3 coding sequence is TGTGCCACCAGTGATTCCAGGGGAGGTGTCACTGAAGCTTTCTTT.